The source of this T cell receptor beta chain is a study of CD8 T cells in Susac syndrome. Study overall: Among the sequenced Susac syndrome patients, over five had active disease while eight or nine were in remission.

Comments on this clonotype: The antigen is undetermined.

Sequencing of TCR beta drew on CD8+ and CD4+ T cells from blood. J gave up 0 bases and V 4 bases, and 8 bases lay outside the gene matches. Per germline, CDR1 SGHDN and CDR2 FVKESK. CDR3 size: 16 residues. It was with random hexamers that roughly 0.5 to 1 ug RNA was reverse transcribed. Amplification of TCR beta CDR3 across 54 Vbeta and 13 Jbeta was performed with immunoSEQ multiplex PCR. From the immunoSEQ multiplex PCR reads, TCRdb called clonotypes with MiXCR, one entry per CDR3 protein. Seen here are roughly 190,000 distinct CDR3 sequences, over 75% observed once, and the top ten hold 0.075% to 0.095%. Whole-study findings and limits: The CD4+ T cell repertoires in Susac syndrome were not clonally expanded.

Input material: CD4+ T cells from PBMCs. The TCR originated in a human donor with Susac syndrome. The chain recombines TRBV14 with TRBJ2-5; 7 bases are a match to TRBD2. Here the CDR3 DNA reads TGTGCCAGCAGCCGCTCTCGCGGGACTAACCAAGAGACCCAGTACTTC. It yields the protein CASSRSRGTNQETQYF.